This record looks at one T cell receptor beta chain sequence and its context. Its specificity is not known. The data stem from a study of tumor-infiltrating lymphocytes in primary liver carcinoma. Overall study findings and caveats: Researchers found tumor-adjacent and tumor-blood pairs overlapped less than tumor region pairs.

The input was 500 ng total RNA; TCR beta cDNA was made from it with a constant-region primer. Investigators got TCR beta libraries out of three nested multiplex PCR rounds, done with slightly modified ARM-PCR. TRBV1-TRBV30 forward primers paired with a C-beta reverse primer were used in the first two PCR rounds, which ran roughly 9 cycles each. TCRdb re-called the multiplex PCR reads with MiXCR, one entry per CDR3 protein. The sample has about 320,000 distinct CDR3 sequences, about 62% seen once. This CDR3 is built from 15 residues. Germline V gives CDR1 SNHLY, CDR2 FYNNEI. V was clipped by 4 bases and J by 1 base, with 13 bases between them. The blood RNA (from unsorted whole blood) was obtained, and germline DNA was also extracted. HBV chronically infected the treatment-naive patients. It was before surgery that four milliliters of peripheral blood were collected.

Sequencing input: peripheral blood. This TCR was recovered from a man in his forties with primary liver carcinoma and hepatitis B virus infection. This chain connects TRBV2 to TRBJ1-1, with a possible D match to TRBD1 (5 bases). The CDR3 region is CASSGSGRTNTEAFF. CDR3 in DNA: TGTGCCAGCAGTGGATCGGGGCGGACGAACACTGAAGCTTTCTTT.